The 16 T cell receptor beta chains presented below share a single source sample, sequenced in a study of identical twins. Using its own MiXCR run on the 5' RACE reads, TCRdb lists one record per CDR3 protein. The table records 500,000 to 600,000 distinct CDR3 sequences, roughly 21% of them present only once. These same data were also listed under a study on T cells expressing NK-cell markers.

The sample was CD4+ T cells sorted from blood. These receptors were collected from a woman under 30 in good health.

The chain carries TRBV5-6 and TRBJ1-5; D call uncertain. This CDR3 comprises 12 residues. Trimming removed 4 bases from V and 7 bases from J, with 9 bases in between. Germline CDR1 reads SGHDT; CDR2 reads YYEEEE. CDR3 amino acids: CASSLRLQPQHF. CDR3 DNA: TGTGCCAGCAGCCTCAGGTTGCAGCCCCAGCATTTT. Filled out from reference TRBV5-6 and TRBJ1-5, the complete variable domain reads DAGVTQSPTHLIKTRGQQVTLRCSPKSGHDTVSWYQQALGQGPQFIFQYYEEEERQRGNFPDRFSGHQFPNYSSELNVNALLLGDSALYLCASSLRLQPQHFGDGTRLSIL.

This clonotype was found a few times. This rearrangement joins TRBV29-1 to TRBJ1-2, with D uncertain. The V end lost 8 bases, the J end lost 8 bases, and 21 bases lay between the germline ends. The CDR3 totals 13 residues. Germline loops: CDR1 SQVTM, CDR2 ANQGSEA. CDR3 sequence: CSIRGVAAGGYTF. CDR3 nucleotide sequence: TGCAGCATTCGTGGGGTCGCAGCGGGCGGCTACACCTTC.

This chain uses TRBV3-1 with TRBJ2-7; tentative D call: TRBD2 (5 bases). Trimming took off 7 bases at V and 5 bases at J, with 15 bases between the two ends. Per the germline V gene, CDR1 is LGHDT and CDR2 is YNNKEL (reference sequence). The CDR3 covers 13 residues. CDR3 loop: CASTNLGDNEQYF. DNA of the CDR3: TGTGCCAGCACCAACCTCGGGGATAACGAGCAGTACTTC.

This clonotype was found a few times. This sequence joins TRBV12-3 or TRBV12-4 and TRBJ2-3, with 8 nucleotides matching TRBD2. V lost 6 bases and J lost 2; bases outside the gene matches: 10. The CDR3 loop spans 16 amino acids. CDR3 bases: TGTGCCAGCAGCGATACTGAGCGGGAGCTCACAGATACGCAGTATTTT. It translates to CASSDTERELTDTQYF.

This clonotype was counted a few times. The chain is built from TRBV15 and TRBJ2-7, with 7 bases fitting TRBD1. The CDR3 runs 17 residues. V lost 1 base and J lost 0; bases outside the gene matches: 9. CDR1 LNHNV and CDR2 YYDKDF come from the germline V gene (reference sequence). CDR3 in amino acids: CATSRASQDRISYEQYF. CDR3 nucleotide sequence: TGTGCCACCAGCAGAGCCAGTCAGGACAGGATCTCCTACGAGCAGTACTTC.

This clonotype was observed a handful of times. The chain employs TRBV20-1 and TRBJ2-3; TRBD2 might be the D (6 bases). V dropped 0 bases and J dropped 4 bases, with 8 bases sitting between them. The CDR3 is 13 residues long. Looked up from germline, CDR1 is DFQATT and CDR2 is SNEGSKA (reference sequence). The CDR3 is CSAREVAADTQYF. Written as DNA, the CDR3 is TGCAGTGCTAGAGAGGTAGCGGCAGATACGCAGTATTTT.

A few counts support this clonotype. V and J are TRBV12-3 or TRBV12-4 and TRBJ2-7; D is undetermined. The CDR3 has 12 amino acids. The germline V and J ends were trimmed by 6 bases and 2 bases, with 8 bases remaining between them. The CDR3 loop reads CASRQQPYEQYF. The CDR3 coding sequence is TGTGCCAGCAGACAGCAACCCTACGAGCAGTACTTC.

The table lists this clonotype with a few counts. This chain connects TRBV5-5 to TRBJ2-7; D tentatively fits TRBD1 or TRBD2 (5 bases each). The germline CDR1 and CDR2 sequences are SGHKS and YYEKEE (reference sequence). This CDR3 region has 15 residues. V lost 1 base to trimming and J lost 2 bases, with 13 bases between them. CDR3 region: CASSLITGRAYEQYF. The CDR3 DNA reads TGTGCCAGCAGCTTGATTACGGGGCGCGCCTACGAGCAGTACTTC.

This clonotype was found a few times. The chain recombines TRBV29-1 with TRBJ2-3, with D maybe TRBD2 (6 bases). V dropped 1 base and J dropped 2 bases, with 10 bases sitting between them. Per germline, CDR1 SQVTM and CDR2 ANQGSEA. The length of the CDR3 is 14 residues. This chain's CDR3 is CSVEVGGFTDTQYF. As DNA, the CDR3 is TGCAGCGTTGAAGTCGGGGGTTTCACAGATACGCAGTATTTT.

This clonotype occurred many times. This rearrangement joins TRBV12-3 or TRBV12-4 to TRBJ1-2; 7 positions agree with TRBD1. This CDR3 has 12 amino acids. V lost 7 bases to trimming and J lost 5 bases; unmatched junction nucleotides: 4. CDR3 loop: CASTRGGYGYTF. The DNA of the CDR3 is TGTGCCAGCACCAGGGGGGGATATGGCTACACCTTC.

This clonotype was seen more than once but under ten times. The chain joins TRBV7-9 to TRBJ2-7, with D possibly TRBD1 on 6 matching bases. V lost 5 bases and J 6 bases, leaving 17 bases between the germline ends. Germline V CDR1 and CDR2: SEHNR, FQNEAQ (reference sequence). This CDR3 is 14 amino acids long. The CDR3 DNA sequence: TGTGCCAGCAGCATCCAGGGAACAGGGCCCGAGCAGTACTTC. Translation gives CASSIQGTGPEQYF.

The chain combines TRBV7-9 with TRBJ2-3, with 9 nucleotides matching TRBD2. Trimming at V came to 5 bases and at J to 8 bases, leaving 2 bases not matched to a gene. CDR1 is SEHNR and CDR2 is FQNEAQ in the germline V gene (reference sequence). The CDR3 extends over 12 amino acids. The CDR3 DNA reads TGTGCCAGCAGCAATAGCGGGAGTACGCAGTATTTT. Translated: CASSNSGSTQYF.

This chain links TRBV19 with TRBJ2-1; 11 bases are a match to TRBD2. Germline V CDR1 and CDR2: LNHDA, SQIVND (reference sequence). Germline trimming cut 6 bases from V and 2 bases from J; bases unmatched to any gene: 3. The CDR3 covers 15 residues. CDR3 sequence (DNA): TGTGCCAGTAGACTAGCGGGGGTAACCTACAATGAGCAGTTCTTC. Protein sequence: CASRLAGVTYNEQFF.

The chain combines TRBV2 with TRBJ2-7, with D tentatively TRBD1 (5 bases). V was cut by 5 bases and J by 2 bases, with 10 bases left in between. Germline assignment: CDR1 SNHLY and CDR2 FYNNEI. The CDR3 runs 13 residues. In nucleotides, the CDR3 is TGTGCCAGCAGTACCGACAGTACCTACGAGCAGTACTTC. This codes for CASSTDSTYEQYF.

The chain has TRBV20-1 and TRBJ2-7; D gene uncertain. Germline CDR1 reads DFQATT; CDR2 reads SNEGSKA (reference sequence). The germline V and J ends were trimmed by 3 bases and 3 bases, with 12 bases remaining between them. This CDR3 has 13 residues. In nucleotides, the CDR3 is TGCAGTGCTAGGGCAGGATATTACTACGAGCAGTACTTC. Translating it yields CSARAGYYYEQYF.

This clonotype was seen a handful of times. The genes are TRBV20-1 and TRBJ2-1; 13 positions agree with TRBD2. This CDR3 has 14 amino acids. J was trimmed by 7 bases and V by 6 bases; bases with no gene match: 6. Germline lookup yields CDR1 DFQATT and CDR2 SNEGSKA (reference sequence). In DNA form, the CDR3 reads TGCAGTGCACAACTAGCGGGGGGGGTGAATGAGCAGTTCTTC. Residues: CSAQLAGGVNEQFF.